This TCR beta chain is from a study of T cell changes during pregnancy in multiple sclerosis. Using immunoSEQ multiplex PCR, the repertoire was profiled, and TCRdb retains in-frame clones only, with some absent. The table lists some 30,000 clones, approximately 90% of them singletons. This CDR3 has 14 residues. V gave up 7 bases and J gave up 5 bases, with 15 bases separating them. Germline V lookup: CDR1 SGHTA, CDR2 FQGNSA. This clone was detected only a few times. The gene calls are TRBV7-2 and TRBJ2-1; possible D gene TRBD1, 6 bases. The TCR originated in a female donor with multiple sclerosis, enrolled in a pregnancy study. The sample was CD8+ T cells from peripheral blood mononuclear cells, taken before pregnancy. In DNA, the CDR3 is TGTGCCAGCAATTCCCGGGACATAGACAATGAGCAGTTCTTC. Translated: CASNSRDIDNEQFF.